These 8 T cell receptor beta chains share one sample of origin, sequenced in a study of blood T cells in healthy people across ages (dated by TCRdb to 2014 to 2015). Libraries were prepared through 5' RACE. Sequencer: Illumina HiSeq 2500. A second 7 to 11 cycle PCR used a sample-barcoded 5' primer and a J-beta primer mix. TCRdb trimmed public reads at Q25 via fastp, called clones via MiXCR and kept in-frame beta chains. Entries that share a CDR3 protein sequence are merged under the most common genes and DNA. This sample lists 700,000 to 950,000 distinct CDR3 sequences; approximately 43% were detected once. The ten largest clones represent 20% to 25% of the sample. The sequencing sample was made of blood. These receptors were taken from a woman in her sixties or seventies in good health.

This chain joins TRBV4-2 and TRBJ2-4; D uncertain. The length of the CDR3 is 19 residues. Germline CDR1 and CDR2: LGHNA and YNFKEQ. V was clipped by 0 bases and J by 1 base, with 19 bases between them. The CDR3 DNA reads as TGTGCCAGCAGCCAAGATTCCCAAGGTTGGGTTTTTGCCAAAAACATTCAGTACTTC. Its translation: CASSQDSQGWVFAKNIQYF.

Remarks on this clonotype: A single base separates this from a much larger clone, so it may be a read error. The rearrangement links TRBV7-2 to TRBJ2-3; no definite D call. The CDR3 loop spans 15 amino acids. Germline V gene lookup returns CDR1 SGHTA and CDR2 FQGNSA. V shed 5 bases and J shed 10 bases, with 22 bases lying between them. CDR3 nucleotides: TGTGCCAGCAGCCTCTCCACCGGCGCCGAGTATGCGCAGTATTTT. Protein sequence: CASSLSTGAEYAQYF. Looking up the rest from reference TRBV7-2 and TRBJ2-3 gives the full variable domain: GAGVSQSPSNKVTEKGKDVELRCDPISGHTALYWYRQSLGQGLEFLIYFQGNSAPDKSGLPSDRFSAERTGGSVSTLTIQRTQQEDSAVYLCASSLSTGAEYAQYFGPGTRLTVL.

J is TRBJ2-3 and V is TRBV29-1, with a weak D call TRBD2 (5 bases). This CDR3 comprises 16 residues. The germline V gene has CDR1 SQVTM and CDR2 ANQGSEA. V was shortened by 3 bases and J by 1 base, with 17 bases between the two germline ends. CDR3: CSVDKGRAEGTDTQYF. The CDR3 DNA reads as TGCAGCGTTGATAAGGGAAGGGCGGAGGGCACAGATACGCAGTATTTT.

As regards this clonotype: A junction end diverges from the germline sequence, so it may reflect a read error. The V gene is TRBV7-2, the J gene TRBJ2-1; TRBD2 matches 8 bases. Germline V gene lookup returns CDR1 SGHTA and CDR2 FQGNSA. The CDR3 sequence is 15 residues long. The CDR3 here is CASSRKRGSDNEQFF. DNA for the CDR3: TGCGCCAGCAGCCGTAAGCGGGGGAGCGACAATGAGCAGTTCTTC.

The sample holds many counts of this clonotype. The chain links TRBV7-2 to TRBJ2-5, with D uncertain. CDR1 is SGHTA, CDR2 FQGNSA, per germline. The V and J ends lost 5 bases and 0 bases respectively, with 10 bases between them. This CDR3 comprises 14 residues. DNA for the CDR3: TGTGCCAGCAGCCCGCGAGGCAACCAAGAGACCCAGTACTTC. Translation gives CASSPRGNQETQYF.

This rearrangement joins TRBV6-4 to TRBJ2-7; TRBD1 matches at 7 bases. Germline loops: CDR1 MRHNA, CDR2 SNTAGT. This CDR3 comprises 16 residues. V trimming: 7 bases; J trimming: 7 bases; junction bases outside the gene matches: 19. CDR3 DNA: TGTGCCAGCAATCAAGAAAACAGGGGTCTCGCCGCGGAGCAGTACTTC. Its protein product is CASNQENRGLAAEQYF.

DNA for the CDR3: TGCAGTGCTGGGACTAAGGAGAGGCGAAGAACAGATACGCAGTATTTT. Translating it yields CSAGTKERRRTDTQYF. The gene calls are TRBV20-1 and TRBJ2-3, with 7 bases identical to TRBD2. This CDR3 comprises 16 residues. Germline lookup yields CDR1 DFQATT and CDR2 SNEGSKA (reference sequence). J lost 3 bases, V lost 5 bases, and 14 bases had no gene match.

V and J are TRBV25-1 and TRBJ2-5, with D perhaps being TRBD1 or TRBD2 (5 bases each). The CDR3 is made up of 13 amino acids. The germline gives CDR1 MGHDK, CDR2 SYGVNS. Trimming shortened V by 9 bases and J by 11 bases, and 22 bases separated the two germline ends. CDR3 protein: CASERRGMGEQYF. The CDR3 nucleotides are TGTGCCAGTGAAAGAAGGGGAATGGGGGAGCAGTACTTC. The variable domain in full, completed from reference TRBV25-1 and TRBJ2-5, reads EADIYQTPRYLVIGTGKKITLECSQTMGHDKMYWYQQDPGMELHLIHYSYGVNSTEKGDLSSESTVSRIRTEHFPLTLESARPSHTSQYLCASERRGMGEQYFGPGTRLLVL.